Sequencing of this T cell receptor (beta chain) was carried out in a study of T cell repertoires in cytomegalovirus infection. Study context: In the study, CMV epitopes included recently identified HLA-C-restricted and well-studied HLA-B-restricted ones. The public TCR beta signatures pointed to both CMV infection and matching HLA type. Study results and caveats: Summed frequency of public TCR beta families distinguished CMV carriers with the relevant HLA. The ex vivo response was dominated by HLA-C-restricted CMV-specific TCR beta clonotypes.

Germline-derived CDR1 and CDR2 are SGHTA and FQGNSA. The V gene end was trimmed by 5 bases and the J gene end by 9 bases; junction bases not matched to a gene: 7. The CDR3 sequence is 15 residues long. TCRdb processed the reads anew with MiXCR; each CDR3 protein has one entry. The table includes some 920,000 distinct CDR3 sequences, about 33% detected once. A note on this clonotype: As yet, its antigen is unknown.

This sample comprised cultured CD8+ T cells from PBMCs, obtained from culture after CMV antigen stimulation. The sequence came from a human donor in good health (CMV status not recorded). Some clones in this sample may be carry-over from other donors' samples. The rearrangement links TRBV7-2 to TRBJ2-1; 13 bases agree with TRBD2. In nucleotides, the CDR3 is TGTGCCAGCAGCGTGACTAGCGGGGGGCATCCTGAGCAGTTCTTC. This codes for CASSVTSGGHPEQFF.